The 17 T cell receptor beta chains below all came from one sample that was sequenced in a study of blood T cell repertoires in COVID-19 (dated by TCRdb to 2020 to 2021). Libraries were constructed by the immunoSEQ multiplex PCR assay. TCRdb stores this immuneACCESS table with in-frame sequences only. Part of the clones is absent; in the studies checked, under half of the shortfall reflects unresolved V genes, and no reason is known for the rest. Counted in this sample were about 69,000 clones; around 90% of them appeared once. The ten largest clones capture around 5.3% of the sample. The material sequenced was peripheral blood. The receptors originated from a man between 45 and 60 years old with acute or convalescent COVID-19.

The chain links TRBV7-9 to TRBJ2-2; 7 bases agree with TRBD1. Germline V CDR1 and CDR2: SEHNR, FQNEAQ (reference sequence). The length of the CDR3 is 15 residues. V lost 5 bases and J lost 7; bases outside the gene matches: 10. CDR3 in amino acids: CASSQDRVLSGELFF. The CDR3 coding sequence is TGTGCCAGCAGCCAAGACAGGGTTTTAAGCGGGGAGCTGTTTTTT.

CDR3 bases: TGTGCCAGCAGCGAAAGACTAGCGGCATACAATGAGCAGTTCTTC. Its translation is CASSERLAAYNEQFF. The chain recombines TRBV9 with TRBJ2-1; the match to TRBD2 covers 9 bases. V shed 3 bases, J shed 4 bases, and the junction held 5 bases outside the gene matches. This CDR3 spans 15 amino acids. From germline, CDR1 is SGDLS and CDR2 YYNGEE.

V usage is TRBV27 and J usage is TRBJ2-5; 12 bases align to TRBD1. The CDR3 extends over 17 amino acids. V was pared by 7 bases and J by 5 bases, with 14 bases of the junction left unmatched. In germline, CDR1 is MNHEY, CDR2 SMNVEV (reference sequence). CDR3 in DNA: TGTGCCAGCACCCCCCAACCGGGACAGGGGGCGTGGGAGACCCAGTACTTC. Amino acids: CASTPQPGQGAWETQYF.

The V call is TRBV6-1, the J call TRBJ2-7; 8 bases line up with TRBD2. The length of the CDR3 is 18 residues. CDR1 and CDR2 (germline): MNHNS, SASEGT. The junction had 13 bases not matched to a gene; V was cut back by 0 bases and J by 3 bases. CDR3 bases: TGTGCCAGCAGTGAAGCGACGGGAGGGCATTTCCCTAACTACGAGCAGTACTTC. Amino acids: CASSEATGGHFPNYEQYF.

V is TRBV6-5 and J is TRBJ1-6; 7 bases are a match to TRBD1. V shed 4 bases and J 8 bases; nucleotides not matched to a gene: 8. CDR1 is MNHEY and CDR2 is SVGAGI in the germline V gene. The CDR3 has 15 residues. Here the CDR3 reads CASSSQGGVDSPLHF. The CDR3 nucleotides read TGTGCCAGCAGTTCCCAGGGGGGCGTCGATTCACCCCTCCACTTT.

The gene calls are TRBV2 and TRBJ1-6, with D hard to call. The CDR3 length is 14 residues. Trimming took off 0 bases at V and 6 bases at J, with 6 bases between the two ends. In germline, CDR1 is SNHLY, CDR2 FYNNEI. Here the CDR3 DNA reads TGTGCCAGCAGTGAAGCAAGACTTAATTCACCCCTCCACTTT. It specifies CASSEARLNSPLHF.

This chain joins TRBV7-2 and TRBJ2-3, with TRBD2 matching 7 bases. The germline gives CDR1 SGHTA, CDR2 FQGNSA. V shed 4 bases and J 5 bases; nucleotides not matched to a gene: 12. The CDR3 contains 16 residues. The CDR3 is CASSSRWGGVLDTQYF. CDR3 nucleotides: TGTGCCAGCAGCTCCCGCTGGGGGGGGGTTTTAGATACGCAGTATTTT.

The V gene is TRBV11-2, the J gene TRBJ1-4; unclear D gene. V was clipped by 5 bases and J by 4 bases, with 14 bases between them. CDR1 is SGHAT and CDR2 is FQNNGV in the germline V gene. The CDR3 runs to 15 residues. The CDR3 spells CASSARGPSNEKLFF. CDR3 DNA sequence: TGTGCCAGCAGCGCTAGAGGCCCGAGTAATGAAAAACTGTTTTTT.

The chain combines TRBV27 with TRBJ2-7; 7 bases are shared with TRBD2. V lost 1 base and J lost 3; bases outside the gene matches: 3. The germline CDR1 and CDR2 sequences are MNHEY and SMNVEV (reference sequence). The CDR3 sequence is 14 residues long. Here the CDR3 DNA reads TGTGCCAGCAGTTTATACGCTAGCGGCTACGAGCAGTACTTC. Translating it yields CASSLYASGYEQYF.

The chain carries TRBV5-4 and TRBJ1-2; D remains unclear. The V end lost 5 bases, the J end lost 2 bases, and 10 bases lay between the germline ends. There are 13 residues in the CDR3. Germline CDR1 is SGHNT and CDR2 is YYREEE (reference sequence). As DNA, the CDR3 is TGTGCCAGCAGTCCTACAGAGAACTATGGCTACACCTTC. This gives the protein CASSPTENYGYTF.

CDR3 nucleotide sequence: TGCGCCAGCAGCAGAATGGCTAGCGGGACTGGGGCCAACGTCCTGACTTTC. Its translation: CASSRMASGTGANVLTF. The chain combines TRBV5-1 with TRBJ2-6, with TRBD2 identical over 9 bases. V was pared by 4 bases and J by 2 bases, with 7 bases of the junction left unmatched. The CDR3 has 17 amino acids. Germline lookup yields CDR1 SGHRS and CDR2 YFSETQ.

The chain has TRBV2 and TRBJ1-6; 11 bases align to TRBD1. From germline, CDR1 is SNHLY and CDR2 FYNNEI. With 6 bases clipped from V and 5 bases from J, the junction kept 6 bases outside the gene matches. The CDR3 is made up of 16 amino acids. Here the CDR3 DNA reads TGTGCCAGCAGAACACCGGGACAGGGGGATAATTCACCCCTCCACTTT. Translated, it gives CASRTPGQGDNSPLHF.

This clone has just a few counts. The J gene is TRBJ2-7, the V gene TRBV6-5, with TRBD2 matching 10 bases. V lost 4 bases and J lost 4; bases outside the gene matches: 10. The CDR3 consists of 16 residues. Germline V gene data show CDR1 as MNHEY and CDR2 as SVGAGI. CDR3 DNA: TGTGCCAGCAGTTTAACTTCTAGCGGGAGAACGTACGAGCAGTACTTC. As protein: CASSLTSSGRTYEQYF.

This clone occurred a few times. The chain combines TRBV7-9 with TRBJ2-7; 11 positions agree with TRBD2. The CDR3 length is 18 residues. Germline V gene lookup returns CDR1 SEHNR and CDR2 FQNEAQ (reference sequence). V was clipped by 5 bases and J by 6 bases; unmatched bases: 18. CDR3 protein: CASSAPGLADIRGSEQYF. CDR3 bases: TGTGCCAGCAGCGCCCCGGGACTAGCGGACATAAGGGGCTCCGAGCAGTACTTC.

The chain uses TRBV27 and TRBJ2-2, with 7 bases lining up with TRBD2. The CDR3 spans 16 residues. Unmatched junction bases numbered 10, after V lost 3 bases and J lost 6 bases. Germline-derived CDR1 and CDR2 are MNHEY and SMNVEV (reference sequence). The CDR3 coding sequence is TGTGCCAGCAGTTTGTCCCCTGGGGAGGGACCCGGGGAGCTGTTTTTT. As protein: CASSLSPGEGPGELFF.

The chain links TRBV6-5 to TRBJ2-2; 10 bases agree with TRBD1. In germline, CDR1 is MNHEY, CDR2 SVGAGI. The CDR3 contains 16 residues. With V trimmed by 2 bases and J by 2 bases, 2 bases remained unmatched. The CDR3 region is CASSYGQGGNTGELFF. The DNA for the CDR3 is TGTGCCAGCAGTTACGGACAGGGGGGAAACACCGGGGAGCTGTTTTTT.

The rearrangement links TRBV19 to TRBJ2-7; TRBD2 matches 10 bases. J gave up 3 bases and V 4 bases, and 3 bases lay outside the gene matches. The CDR3 has 14 residues. CDR1 and CDR2 from the germline V gene are LNHDA and SQIVND (reference sequence). The CDR3 sequence is CASSSGTSDYEQYF. In DNA form, the CDR3 reads TGTGCCAGTAGTAGCGGGACTAGCGACTACGAGCAGTACTTC.